This T cell receptor beta chain was profiled in a study of CD8 T cells in Susac syndrome. Study-level points and caveats: The CD4+ T cell repertoires that were profiled in Susac syndrome showed no clonal expansion.

Purification of the CD8+ and CD4+ T cells relied on negative isolation, and TEMRA cells underwent FACS enrichment. As regards this clonotype: Its antigen remains unknown.

V shed 7 bases and J shed 6 bases, with 10 bases lying between them. The germline CDR1 and CDR2 sequences are GTSNPN and SVGIG (reference sequence). The CDR3 sequence is 10 residues long. RNA amounts of about 0.5 to 1 ug underwent reverse transcription with random hexamers. Multiplex immunoSEQ PCR targeted 54 Vbeta and 13 Jbeta TCR beta segments. MiXCR, applied by TCRdb to the immunoSEQ multiplex PCR reads, yields one record per CDR3 protein. The table includes around 170,000 distinct CDR3 sequences, more than 95% detected once. Specimen: CD4+ T cells from PBMCs. The chain links TRBV30 to TRBJ2-7; maybe TRBD1 (5 bases). The sequence derives from a human donor with Susac syndrome. CDR3 in DNA: TGTGCCTCGAGCGACAGCGAGCAGTACTTC. Protein sequence: CASSDSEQYF.